The 30 T cell receptor beta chains below come from one sample, sequenced in a study of shared clonotypes between healthy human individuals (dated by TCRdb to 2020 to 2021). Receptor libraries were prepared by the immunoSEQ multiplex PCR assay. TCRdb obtained this table from immuneACCESS and retained in-frame rearrangements with V and J assigned. These tables miss some clones; where compared with another copy, unresolved V genes account for less than half of the shortfall, and the remainder is unexplained. This sample comprises approximately 2.5 million clones, under 95% of them detected only once. The leading ten clones occupy roughly 0.39% of the sample. The specimen was naive CD4+ T cells from PBMCs. Sample cell subset or site, as interpreted from the label and publication: CD45RA+ positively selected. The receptors stem from a man younger than 35 in good health. Some clones in this sample may be carry-over from other donors' samples.

The chain couples TRBV6-1 to TRBJ1-2, with 8 bases matching TRBD1. Germline CDR1 and CDR2: MNHNS and SASEGT. The CDR3 extends over 14 amino acids. Trimming at V came to 3 bases and at J to 4 bases, leaving 4 bases not matched to a gene. In nucleotides, the CDR3 is TGTGCCAGCAGTGAGACGACAGGGGTCTATGGCTACACCTTC. Residues: CASSETTGVYGYTF.

The chain couples TRBV28 to TRBJ2-3; possibly TRBD2 for D (5 bases). With 5 bases removed from V and 2 bases from J, the gap between germline ends came to 17 bases. Germline assignment: CDR1 MDHEN and CDR2 SYDVKM. This CDR3 contains 16 residues. The CDR3 sequence: CASSQTSRRITDTQYF. The CDR3 nucleotides are TGTGCCAGCAGTCAAACTTCCCGGAGGATCACAGATACGCAGTATTTT.

This clone was found a few times. V usage is TRBV25-1 and J usage is TRBJ1-5; 7 nucleotides agree with TRBD1. The germline V gene encodes CDR1 MGHDK and CDR2 SYGVNS. This CDR3 is built from 13 residues. V was clipped by 4 bases and J by 6 bases; unmatched bases: 3. CDR3 region: CASSGQGGQPQHF. The DNA for the CDR3 is TGTGCCAGCAGTGGGCAGGGGGGTCAGCCCCAGCATTTT.

Comment on this clone: A junction boundary mismatches the germline segment, possibly from a read error. This rearrangement joins TRBV6-6 to TRBJ2-7; D possibly matches TRBD1 or TRBD2 (5 bases each). CDR3 length equals 11 residues. Germline V gene sequence: CDR1 MNHNY, CDR2 SVGAGI (reference sequence). CDR3: CATSGGYEQYF. CDR3 DNA sequence: TGTGCCACCAGTGGGGGCTACGAGCAGTACTTC.

This clone has a single count. The same CDR3 is also encoded by other DNA sequences in this sample. The rearrangement links TRBV28 to TRBJ2-3, with D maybe TRBD2 (5 bases). The CDR3 has 13 residues. CDR1 is MDHEN, CDR2 SYDVKM, per germline. The ends were cut back, 6 bases at V and 6 bases at J, with 13 bases in the middle. The CDR3 nucleotides are TGTGCCAGCAGCTCAACTAGTACCGATACGCAGTATTTT. Its protein product is CASSSTSTDTQYF.

Of note for this clone: Other nucleotide sequences in the sample specify the same CDR3. The CDR3 coding sequence is TGTGCCAGCTCTCTAGGCTCCACAGATACGCAGTATTTT. This sequence encodes CASSLGSTDTQYF. The chain combines TRBV18 with TRBJ2-3, with D hard to call. The V end lost 6 bases, the J end lost 2 bases, and 9 bases lay between the germline ends. Germline lookup yields CDR1 KGHSH and CDR2 LQKENI. The CDR3 extends over 13 amino acids.

The chain links TRBV4-1 to TRBJ2-1; 7 nucleotides line up with TRBD2. The CDR3 loop spans 15 amino acids. CDR1 and CDR2 from the germline V gene are MGHRA and YSYEKL. The trim removed 1 base at V and 7 bases at J, leaving 7 bases unmatched. This CDR3 is CASSQGMAGVNEQFF. DNA for the CDR3: TGCGCCAGCAGCCAAGGTATGGCGGGAGTGAATGAGCAGTTCTTC.

The rearrangement uses TRBV28 and TRBJ2-2; 8 bases fit TRBD1. Germline CDR1 is MDHEN and CDR2 is SYDVKM. The length of the CDR3 is 14 residues. The junction had 8 bases not matched to a gene; V was cut back by 8 bases and J by 6 bases. This CDR3 reads CASLTGQASGELFF. The DNA for the CDR3 is TGTGCCAGCTTAACGGGACAGGCATCCGGGGAGCTGTTTTTT.

The chain links TRBV4-2 to TRBJ2-7, with 16 bases lining up with TRBD2. V dropped 4 bases and J dropped 4; count of bases not matched to a gene: 4. The CDR3 loop spans 16 amino acids. Germline V gives CDR1 LGHNA, CDR2 YNFKEQ. This CDR3 is CASSRGLAGGPYEQYF. The CDR3 bases are TGTGCCAGCAGCCGGGGACTAGCGGGAGGGCCATACGAGCAGTACTTC.

The chain combines TRBV6-5 with TRBJ2-1; D call uncertain. CDR3 size: 14 residues. The germline V gene encodes CDR1 MNHEY and CDR2 SVGAGI. Trimming removed 5 bases at V and 2 bases at J, with 10 bases between. The CDR3 nucleotides are TGTGCCAGCAGTCCCTCCTGGACCTACAATGAGCAGTTCTTC. It encodes CASSPSWTYNEQFF.

Details on this clone: In the same sample, other DNA sequences code for this CDR3. J is TRBJ2-5 and V is TRBV11-2; 8 bases map to TRBD1. Germline V lookup: CDR1 SGHAT, CDR2 FQNNGV. Trimming removed 5 bases from V and 2 bases from J; junction bases left unmatched: 4. The CDR3 is 14 amino acids. The CDR3 nucleotides read TGTGCCAGCAGCCCGCGGACAGGGCAAGAGACCCAGTACTTC. Amino acids: CASSPRTGQETQYF.

CDR3 sequence: CASSLPSSSPSYGYTF. CDR3 nucleotides: TGTGCCAGCAGCTTACCGTCGTCATCTCCCTCCTATGGCTACACCTTC. This rearrangement joins TRBV7-9 to TRBJ1-2; D not resolved. Trimming took off 2 bases at V and 4 bases at J, with 17 bases between the two ends. The CDR3 runs to 16 residues. Germline V gene data show CDR1 as SEHNR and CDR2 as FQNEAQ (reference sequence).

This chain uses TRBV27 with TRBJ2-5; 9 bases map to TRBD2. The CDR3 contains 17 residues. Germline CDR1 MNHEY, CDR2 SMNVEV (reference sequence). V dropped 5 bases and J dropped 5; count of bases not matched to a gene: 15. Written as DNA, the CDR3 is TGTGCCAGCAGTCCCGGACTAGCGCTGCTCCTGGGGGAGACCCAGTACTTC. The encoded protein is CASSPGLALLLGETQYF.

The V call is TRBV28, the J call TRBJ2-7; TRBD1 agrees at 7 bases. The junction had 11 bases not matched to a gene; V was cut back by 3 bases and J by 6 bases. CDR1 MDHEN and CDR2 SYDVKM come from the germline V gene. CDR3 length equals 15 residues. CDR3 amino acids: CASSFGMRQGPEQYF. In nucleotides, the CDR3 is TGTGCCAGCAGTTTTGGCATGAGACAGGGACCCGAGCAGTACTTC.

The V and J genes are TRBV5-4 and TRBJ2-5; 9 nucleotides line up with TRBD2. The J segment lost 5 bases and the V segment lost 4 bases, leaving 12 bases of the junction unmatched. Germline lookup yields CDR1 SGHNT and CDR2 YYREEE (reference sequence). The CDR3 extends over 16 amino acids. CDR3 in amino acids: CASSRRGSGSRETQYF. CDR3 in DNA: TGTGCCAGCAGCCGCCGAGGTAGCGGGAGTAGGGAGACCCAGTACTTC.

V gene TRBV18 combines with J gene TRBJ1-5; 7 positions agree with TRBD1. The V and J ends lost 1 base and 7 bases, in that order; junction bases with no gene match: 4. Germline CDR1 and CDR2: KGHSH and LQKENI. The CDR3 has 14 residues. The CDR3 bases are TGTGCCAGCTCACCACGAACAGGGGTGCAGCCCCAGCATTTT. Protein sequence: CASSPRTGVQPQHF.

The chain recombines TRBV11-2 with TRBJ1-2, with TRBD1 identical over 11 bases. The germline V gene encodes CDR1 SGHAT and CDR2 FQNNGV. This CDR3 has 15 amino acids. With V trimmed by 5 bases and J by 4 bases, 6 bases remained unmatched. CDR3 protein: CASSVAGTGGYGYTF. The CDR3 DNA follows: TGTGCCAGCAGCGTGGCCGGGACAGGGGGCTATGGCTACACCTTC.

Worth noting for this clone: This sample includes further DNA sequences coding for the same CDR3. The chain carries TRBV2 and TRBJ2-2, with 7 nucleotides matching TRBD1. The germline V gene encodes CDR1 SNHLY and CDR2 FYNNEI. The ends lost 6 bases at V and 0 bases at J; junction bases unmatched: 1. This CDR3 has 14 residues. The CDR3 DNA is TGTGCCAGCAGACAGGGGACGAACACCGGGGAGCTGTTTTTT. This encodes CASRQGTNTGELFF. Supplemented by reference TRBV2 and TRBJ2-2, the full variable domain reads EPEVTQTPSHQVTQMGQEVILRCVPISNHLYFYWYRQILGQKVEFLVSFYNNEISEKSEIFDDQFSVERPDGSNFTLKIRSTKLEDSAMYFCASRQGTNTGELFFGEGSRLTVL.

This chain links TRBV29-1 with TRBJ2-5; D gene uncertain. This CDR3 spans 13 amino acids. V dropped 7 bases and J dropped 0 bases, with 12 bases sitting between them. Per the germline V gene, CDR1 is SQVTM and CDR2 is ANQGSEA. The CDR3 protein is CSAVMVDQETQYF. DNA of the CDR3: TGCAGCGCCGTAATGGTAGACCAAGAGACCCAGTACTTC.

The chain uses TRBV4-2 and TRBJ1-2; D might be TRBD1 (6 bases). Trimming removed 3 bases at V and 4 bases at J, with 12 bases between. There are 14 residues in the CDR3. The V gene's germline CDR1 is LGHNA and CDR2 YNFKEQ. For the CDR3, the DNA is TGTGCCAGCAGCCACACAGGGCGGGTCTATGGCTACACCTTC. Amino acid sequence: CASSHTGRVYGYTF.

Regarding this clone: The identical CDR3 is also encoded by other nucleotide sequences in the sample. The chain couples TRBV7-9 to TRBJ1-2; D gene unclear. The CDR3 length is 12 residues. The ends were cut back, 3 bases at V and 4 bases at J, with 6 bases in the middle. The germline V gene has CDR1 SEHNR and CDR2 FQNEAQ (reference sequence). CDR3 bases: TGTGCCAGCAGCTTGGTGGCCTATGGCTACACCTTC. Translated, it gives CASSLVAYGYTF.

The rearrangement links TRBV28 to TRBJ2-4; D remains ambiguous. Germline loops: CDR1 MDHEN, CDR2 SYDVKM. The ends were cut back, 10 bases at V and 7 bases at J, with 11 bases in the middle. CDR3 size: 11 residues. The CDR3 loop reads CATQFYNIQYF. The CDR3 DNA reads TGTGCCACCCAGTTTTATAACATTCAGTACTTC.

V and J are TRBV15 and TRBJ2-7; maybe TRBD1 (6 bases). The CDR3 runs to 15 residues. From germline, CDR1 is LNHNV and CDR2 YYDKDF (reference sequence). V was clipped by 1 base and J by 0 bases, with 10 bases between them. Written as DNA, the CDR3 is TGTGCCACCAGCAGAGCAGGGGAATCCTCCTACGAGCAGTACTTC. Amino acid sequence: CATSRAGESSYEQYF. Full variable domain (outside the CDR3, taken from reference TRBV15 and TRBJ2-7): DAMVIQNPRYQVTQFGKPVTLSCSQTLNHNVMYWYQQKSSQAPKLLFHYYDKDFNNEADTPDNFQSRRPNTSFCFLDIRSPGLGDTAMYLCATSRAGESSYEQYFGPGTRLTVT.

The chain couples TRBV5-1 to TRBJ2-5; 9 bases agree with TRBD2. The J call could be wrong; TRBJ2-7 is a better fit for the DNA end. Per the germline V gene, CDR1 is SGHRS and CDR2 is YFSETQ. The CDR3 loop spans 15 amino acids. The CDR3 protein is CASSSAISGRDEQYF. The CDR3 DNA reads TGCGCCAGCAGCTCGGCGATTAGCGGGAGAGACGAGCAGTACTTC.

The V and J genes are TRBV5-1 and TRBJ2-1, with 10 bases identical to TRBD2. Germline V gene lookup returns CDR1 SGHRS and CDR2 YFSETQ. V trimming: 2 bases; J trimming: 7 bases; junction bases outside the gene matches: 6. The CDR3 is 15 residues long. CDR3 residues: CASSLPSGSANEQFF. CDR3 sequence (DNA): TGCGCCAGCAGCTTACCTAGCGGGAGTGCAAATGAGCAGTTCTTC.

The chain links TRBV30 to TRBJ1-2; D unresolved. Germline V gives CDR1 GTSNPN, CDR2 SVGIG (reference sequence). The CDR3 has 13 amino acids. With 2 bases removed from V and 8 bases from J, the gap between germline ends came to 15 bases. The CDR3 protein is CAWSLGGPIGYTF. CDR3 nucleotide sequence: TGTGCCTGGAGTCTGGGAGGCCCGATAGGCTACACCTTC.

The genes are TRBV5-4 and TRBJ1-2; no clear D. There are 12 residues in the CDR3. Germline loops: CDR1 SGHNT, CDR2 YYREEE (reference sequence). V lost 4 bases, J lost 7 bases, and 11 bases lay in between. The CDR3 reads CASSGGFGGYTF. The CDR3 DNA reads as TGTGCCAGCAGCGGTGGATTTGGTGGCTACACCTTC. Based on the CDR3 plus reference TRBV5-4 and TRBJ1-2, the full variable domain is ETGVTQSPTHLIKTRGQQVTLRCSSQSGHNTVSWYQQALGQGPQFIFQYYREEENGRGNFPPRFSGLQFPNYSSELNVNALELDDSALYLCASSGGFGGYTFGSGTRLTVV.

V is TRBV2 and J is TRBJ1-2; tentative D call: TRBD1 (6 bases). The CDR3 is 13 residues long. V was cut by 5 bases and J by 6 bases, with 13 bases left in between. Germline CDR1 and CDR2: SNHLY and FYNNEI. Written as DNA, the CDR3 is TGTGCCAGCAGTCCCGGGACATCGGATGGCTACACCTTC. It specifies CASSPGTSDGYTF.

The V call is TRBV9, the J call TRBJ2-5, with D uncertain. Germline CDR1 SGDLS, CDR2 YYNGEE. Trimming pared 1 base from V and 10 bases from J, leaving 17 bases between. This CDR3 is 14 amino acids long. The CDR3 sequence: CASSVSRRPEDQYF. The CDR3 DNA is TGTGCCAGCAGCGTAAGTAGGCGGCCAGAGGACCAGTACTTC.

V is TRBV4-3 and J is TRBJ1-2; D gene ambiguous. The germline CDR1 and CDR2 sequences are LGHNA and YSLEER. Trimming left V 0 bases short and J 4 bases short, with 6 bases between. This CDR3 is built from 13 residues. Here the CDR3 reads CASSQERTYGYTF. As DNA, the CDR3 is TGCGCCAGCAGCCAAGAACGAACCTATGGCTACACCTTC.